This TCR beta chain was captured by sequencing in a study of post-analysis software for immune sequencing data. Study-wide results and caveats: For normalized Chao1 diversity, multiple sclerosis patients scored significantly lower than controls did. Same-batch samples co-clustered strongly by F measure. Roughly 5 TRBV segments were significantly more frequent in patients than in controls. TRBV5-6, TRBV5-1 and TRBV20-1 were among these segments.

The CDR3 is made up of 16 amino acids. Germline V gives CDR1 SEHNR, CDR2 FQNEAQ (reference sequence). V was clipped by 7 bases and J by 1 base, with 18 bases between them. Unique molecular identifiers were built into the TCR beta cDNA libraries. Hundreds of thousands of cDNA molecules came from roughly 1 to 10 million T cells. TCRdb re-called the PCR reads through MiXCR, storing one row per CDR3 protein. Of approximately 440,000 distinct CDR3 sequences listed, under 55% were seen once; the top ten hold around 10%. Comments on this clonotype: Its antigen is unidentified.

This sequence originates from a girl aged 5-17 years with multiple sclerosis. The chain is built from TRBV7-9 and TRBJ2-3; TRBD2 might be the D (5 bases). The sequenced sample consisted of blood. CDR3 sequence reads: CASTTIEGSRTDTQYF. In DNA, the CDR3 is TGTGCCAGCACCACCATCGAAGGGAGTCGCACAGATACGCAGTATTTT.